This TCR beta chain is drawn from a study of beta chain features in type 1 diabetes. Notes on the study in general: A pattern of fewer insertions and more deletions at VDJ junctions was seen in type 1 diabetes patients. Patients with Type 1 diabetes showed moderately but significantly shorter TCRB CDR3s in all four CD4+ subsets.

The table lists this clone with a few counts. Its antigen is not identified. Germline loops: CDR1 LNHNV, CDR2 YYDKDF (reference sequence). This CDR3 is 15 amino acids long. V was shortened by 0 bases and J by 6 bases, with 12 bases between the two germline ends. The whole isolated RNA underwent reverse transcription, so sequencing captured expressed TCRB transcripts. This table comes from immunoSEQ multiplex PCR, and its TCRdb copy is limited to in-frame clones, with some not included. The profile covers around 290,000 clones, with about 8% appearing a single time and roughly 1% taken by the ten largest.

V is TRBV15 and J is TRBJ1-5; no clear D. Sequenced material: central memory CD4+ T cells from blood. The TCR sequence derives from a young woman in good health. The CDR3 nucleotides read TGTGCCACCAGCAGAGATTTCCTAGACCGTCAGCCCCAGCATTTT. Translated, it gives CATSRDFLDRQPQHF.